The following is a T cell receptor beta chain sequence with its context. Method: immunoSEQ multiplex PCR; TCRdb's copy keeps in-frame clones and lacks some. The data show about 190,000 clones, 80% to 90% seen once. Looked up from germline, CDR1 is MDHEN and CDR2 is SYDVKM. V was clipped by 3 bases and J by 7 bases, with 3 bases between them. The CDR3 length is 11 residues. This entry belongs to a study of blood T cell repertoires in COVID-19. Study-level background: T cells, B-cell-depleted T cells, or PBMCs supplied cDNA or gDNA.

Sequences were obtained from peripheral blood. The V and J genes are TRBV28 and TRBJ2-2, with unresolved D. This clonotype was sampled from a man between 25 and 39 years old with acute or convalescent COVID-19. The CDR3 coding sequence is TGTGCCAGCAGTTTCCTCGGGGAGCTGTTTTTT. The encoded protein is CASSFLGELFF.